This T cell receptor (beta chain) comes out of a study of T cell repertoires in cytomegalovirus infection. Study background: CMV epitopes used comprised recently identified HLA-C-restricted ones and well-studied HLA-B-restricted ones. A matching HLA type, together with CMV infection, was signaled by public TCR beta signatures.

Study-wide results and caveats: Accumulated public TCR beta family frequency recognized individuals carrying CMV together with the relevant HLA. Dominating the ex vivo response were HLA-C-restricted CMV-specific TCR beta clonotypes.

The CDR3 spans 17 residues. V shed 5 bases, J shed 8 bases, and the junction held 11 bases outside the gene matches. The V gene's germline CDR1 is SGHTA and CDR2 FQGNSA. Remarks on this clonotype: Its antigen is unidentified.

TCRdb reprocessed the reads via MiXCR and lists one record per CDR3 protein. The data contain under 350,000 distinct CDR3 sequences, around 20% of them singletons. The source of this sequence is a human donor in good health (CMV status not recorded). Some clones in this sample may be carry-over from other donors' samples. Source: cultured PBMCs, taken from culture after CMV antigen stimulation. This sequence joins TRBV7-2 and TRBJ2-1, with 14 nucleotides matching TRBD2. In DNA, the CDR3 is TGTGCCAGCAGCGTAATCTCCGGGACTAGCGGGAGCCATGAGCAGTTCTTC. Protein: CASSVISGTSGSHEQFF.